Below are 11 T cell receptor beta chains sequenced from a single sample in a study of IL-17A CD8 T cells in psoriatic arthritis synovium. Sequenced by immunoSEQ multiplex PCR; TCRdb stores in-frame clones only, minus some. The data contain 1,300 or so clones, less than 85% of them singletons. After roughly 1.5 hours of PMA and ionomycin stimulation, cells were labeled by IL-17A and IFNgamma secretion assays. The synovial fluid came from psoriatic arthritis joints with active inflammation. The sample comprised IL-17A+ (IFN-gamma+/-) memory CD8+ T cells from synovial fluid. Indicated subset: IL-17A+IFNgamma+/- memory CD8+ (Tc17) cells. Receptors were obtained from a human donor with psoriatic arthritis.

A single count supports this clone. The J gene is TRBJ2-6, the V gene TRBV5-6; D is uncertain. Germline CDR1 SGHDT, CDR2 YYEEEE. This CDR3 comprises 17 residues. Trimming took off 7 bases at V and 5 bases at J, with 22 bases between the two ends. CDR3 DNA sequence: TGTGCCAGCGAAGTTTTCAATTCACAAAGTCGGGCCAACGTCCTGACTTTC. It codes for CASEVFNSQSRANVLTF.

This clone appeared a few times. V is TRBV27 and J is TRBJ1-6; no clear D. V was cut by 2 bases and J by 0 bases, with 8 bases left in between. In germline, CDR1 is MNHEY, CDR2 SMNVEV (reference sequence). The CDR3 has 16 amino acids. This CDR3 is CASSLLQSSYNSPLHF. The CDR3 DNA follows: TGTGCCAGCAGTTTACTCCAGAGCTCCTATAATTCACCCCTCCACTTT.

V usage is TRBV7-9 and J usage is TRBJ2-1, with D hard to call. The V gene lost 5 bases and the J gene lost 5 bases, with 10 bases spanning the gap. CDR1 SEHNR and CDR2 FQNEAQ come from the germline V gene (reference sequence). This CDR3 has 13 amino acids. In DNA, the CDR3 is TGTGCCAGCAGCATCCTTGGGAACAATGAGCAGTTCTTC. It codes for CASSILGNNEQFF.

The rearrangement links TRBV6-1 to TRBJ1-5; 10 bases are a match to TRBD1. CDR3 length: 16 amino acids. Germline lookup yields CDR1 MNHNS and CDR2 SASEGT. With V trimmed by 3 bases and J by 2 bases, 4 bases remained unmatched. CDR3 sequence reads: CASSDIGTGGNQPQHF. The CDR3 coding sequence is TGTGCCAGCAGTGATATTGGGACAGGGGGCAATCAGCCCCAGCATTTT.

This chain connects TRBV7-3 to TRBJ2-3; 8 nucleotides agree with TRBD2. Trimming took 6 bases from V and 4 from J; bases not matched to a gene: 6. Germline V gene lookup returns CDR1 SGHTA and CDR2 FQGTGA. The CDR3 covers 14 residues. The chain's CDR3 is CASSPSGWADTQYF. CDR3 nucleotide sequence: TGTGCCAGCAGTCCTAGCGGGTGGGCAGATACGCAGTATTTT.

This chain uses TRBV9 with TRBJ2-3, with unresolved D. Germline V lookup: CDR1 SGDLS, CDR2 YYNGEE. The germline V and J ends were trimmed by 8 bases and 6 bases, with 16 bases remaining between them. The length of the CDR3 is 13 residues. The CDR3 nucleotides read TGTGCCAGTGGAAGGGTAGGACGGGATACGCAGTATTTT. Amino acids: CASGRVGRDTQYF.

J is TRBJ1-4 and V is TRBV6-5; tentative D call: TRBD1 (5 bases). This CDR3 region has 14 residues. V lost 6 bases to trimming and J lost 6 bases, with 14 bases between them. Looked up from germline, CDR1 is MNHEY and CDR2 is SVGAGI. The DNA of the CDR3 is TGTGCCAGCAGCGGGCAGGGTCGGGATGAAAAACTGTTTTTT. The encoded protein is CASSGQGRDEKLFF.

The chain couples TRBV5-5 to TRBJ2-7; D is ambiguous. In germline, CDR1 is SGHKS, CDR2 YYEKEE (reference sequence). This CDR3 contains 14 residues. Trimming removed 0 bases at V and 2 bases at J, with 9 bases between. The DNA for the CDR3 is TGTGCCAGCAGCTTGGGACCTGGGACCTACGAGCAGTACTTC. Amino acid sequence: CASSLGPGTYEQYF.

The chain links TRBV7-6 to TRBJ2-1; D is tentatively TRBD1 or TRBD2 (7 bases each). CDR1 and CDR2 (germline): SGHVS, FNYEAQ. V lost 0 bases and J lost 6, with 18 bases in between. This CDR3 spans 17 amino acids. Here the CDR3 reads CASSLAMGGTELNEQFF. DNA for the CDR3: TGTGCCAGCAGCTTAGCGATGGGGGGGACAGAACTCAATGAGCAGTTCTTC. The whole variable domain, filled in from reference TRBV7-6 and TRBJ2-1, reads GAGVSQSPRYKVTKRGQDVALRCDPISGHVSLYWYRQALGQGPEFLTYFNYEAQQDKSGLPNDRFSAERPEGSISTLTIQRTEQRDSAMYRCASSLAMGGTELNEQFFGPGTRLTVL.

This chain uses TRBV7-2 with TRBJ1-1; the match to TRBD1 covers 7 bases. Trimming cost V 0 bases and J 8 bases; bases outside gene matches: 3. Per the germline V gene, CDR1 is SGHTA and CDR2 is FQGNSA. CDR3 size: 13 residues. The CDR3 reads CASSLAWTGEAFF. DNA for the CDR3: TGTGCCAGCAGCTTAGCGTGGACAGGAGAAGCTTTCTTT. Complete variable domain (other parts from reference TRBV7-2 and TRBJ1-1): GAGVSQSPSNKVTEKGKDVELRCDPISGHTALYWYRQSLGQGLEFLIYFQGNSAPDKSGLPSDRFSAERTGGSVSTLTIQRTQQEDSAVYLCASSLAWTGEAFFGQGTRLTVV.

The V gene is TRBV19, the J gene TRBJ2-1, with TRBD2 identical over 9 bases. V was pared by 8 bases and J by 10 bases, with 15 bases of the junction left unmatched. Germline lookup yields CDR1 LNHDA and CDR2 SQIVND (reference sequence). The CDR3 totals 15 residues. The CDR3, as DNA: TGTGCCAGTCGCGAATTAGCGGGGGTTGGAGCCGAGCAGTTCTTC. Translation gives CASRELAGVGAEQFF.